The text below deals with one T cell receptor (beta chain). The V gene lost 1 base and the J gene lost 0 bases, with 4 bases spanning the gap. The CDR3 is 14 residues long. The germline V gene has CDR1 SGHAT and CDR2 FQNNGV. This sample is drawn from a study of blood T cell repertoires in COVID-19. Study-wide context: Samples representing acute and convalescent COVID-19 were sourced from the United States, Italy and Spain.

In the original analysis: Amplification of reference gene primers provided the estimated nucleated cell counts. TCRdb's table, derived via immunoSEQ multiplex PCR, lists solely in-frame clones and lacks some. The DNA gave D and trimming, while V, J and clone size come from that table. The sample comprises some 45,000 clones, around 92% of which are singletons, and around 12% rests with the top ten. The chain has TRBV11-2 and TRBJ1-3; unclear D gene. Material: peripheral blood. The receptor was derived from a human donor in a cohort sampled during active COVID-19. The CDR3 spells CASSLVSSGNTIYF. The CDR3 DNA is TGTGCCAGCAGCTTAGTCAGCTCTGGAAACACCATATATTTT.